The 26 T cell receptor beta chains presented below share a single source sample, sequenced in a study of Ad26.COV2.S vaccination and SARS-CoV-2 variants (dated by TCRdb to about 2021). The library was built by means of the immunoSEQ multiplex PCR assay. TCRdb re-hosts the immuneACCESS table, in-frame sequences only. Its copies lack some clones; in the studies checked, an unresolved V gene accounts for under half of them, and the cause for the rest is not known. Within this sample are some 420,000 clones, with more than 75% of them counted one time only. The top ten constitute approximately 4% of the sample. What this sample's treatment or condition label stands for: 19 received Ad26.COV2.S at low or high dose, single or two shots; about 5 received placebo; per-sample allocation not given. Repertoires of vaccine and placebo recipients were sequenced from samples collected on day 63 after the first injection.

The sequencing used peripheral blood, collected in a trial of Ad26.COV2.S vaccine versus placebo. These receptors originate from a person aged 18-60 years who received the Ad26.COV2.S COVID-19 vaccine or a placebo.

The gene calls are TRBV9 and TRBJ1-3; the match to TRBD1 covers 9 bases. V trimming: 4 bases; J trimming: 2 bases; junction bases outside the gene matches: 7. The CDR3 has 16 residues. The germline V gene has CDR1 SGDLS and CDR2 YYNGEE. CDR3 sequence reads: CASSPSTGGTGNTIYF. CDR3 nucleotide sequence: TGTGCCAGCAGCCCATCGACAGGGGGAACTGGAAACACCATATATTTT.

The V and J genes are TRBV25-1 and TRBJ2-3, with a possible D match to TRBD1 (6 bases). Germline V gene sequence: CDR1 MGHDK, CDR2 SYGVNS. The CDR3 covers 15 residues. V gave up 1 base and J gave up 4 bases, with 12 bases separating them. The CDR3 here is CASSEWGTFADTQYF. CDR3 nucleotide sequence: TGTGCCAGCAGTGAATGGGGGACATTCGCAGATACGCAGTATTTT. Variable domain in full (rest from reference TRBV25-1 and TRBJ2-3): EADIYQTPRYLVIGTGKKITLECSQTMGHDKMYWYQQDPGMELHLIHYSYGVNSTEKGDLSSESTVSRIRTEHFPLTLESARPSHTSQYLCASSEWGTFADTQYFGPGTRLTVL.

The chain has TRBV6-5 and TRBJ2-1, with 9 bases matching TRBD2. Germline CDR1 MNHEY, CDR2 SVGAGI. V was clipped by 8 bases and J by 9 bases; unmatched bases: 8. The CDR3 is made up of 13 amino acids. The DNA of the CDR3 is TGTGCCAGCGGGCGGGGGGGCCGCAGTGAGCAGTTCTTC. Amino acids: CASGRGGRSEQFF.

The V gene is TRBV6-4, the J gene TRBJ2-7; a weak D match, TRBD1 (6 bases). Germline V gives CDR1 MRHNA, CDR2 SNTAGT. The V end lost 7 bases, the J end lost 3 bases, and 19 bases lay between the germline ends. This CDR3 contains 15 residues. CDR3 sequence reads: CASTGRTELRYEQYF. CDR3 sequence (DNA): TGTGCCAGCACCGGTCGGACAGAGCTTCGCTACGAGCAGTACTTC.

The rearrangement uses TRBV6-4 and TRBJ1-2; no clear D gene. The CDR3 contains 13 residues. Germline V gene data show CDR1 as MRHNA and CDR2 as SNTAGT. Trimming stripped 2 bases from V and 8 bases from J, with 12 bases between. The CDR3 nucleotides are TGTGCCAGCAGTGACGGTAGTTCACCCGGCTACACCTTC. Translating it yields CASSDGSSPGYTF.

The chain recombines TRBV7-9 with TRBJ2-1; D not certain. CDR3 length equals 11 residues. The germline CDR1 and CDR2 sequences are SEHNR and FQNEAQ (reference sequence). Trimming cost V 5 bases and J 6 bases, with 5 bases left between them. The CDR3 spells CASSPSNEQFF. The CDR3 coding sequence is TGTGCCAGCAGCCCGAGCAATGAGCAGTTCTTC.

This chain uses TRBV5-1 with TRBJ2-1; D is possibly TRBD2 (6 bases). This CDR3 comprises 13 residues. Germline V gene sequence: CDR1 SGHRS, CDR2 YFSETQ. V gave up 1 base and J gave up 10 bases, with 12 bases separating them. The CDR3 DNA is TGCGCCAGCAGCTTGTTATGGGGGGACGAGCAGTTCTTC. Residues: CASSLLWGDEQFF. Based on the CDR3 plus reference TRBV5-1 and TRBJ2-1, the full variable domain is KAGVTQTPRYLIKTRGQQVTLSCSPISGHRSVSWYQQTPGQGLQFLFEYFSETQRNKGNFPGRFSGRQFSNSRSEMNVSTLELGDSALYLCASSLLWGDEQFFGPGTRLTVL.

The chain employs TRBV4-3 and TRBJ2-1; 7 bases match TRBD2. This CDR3 region has 15 residues. The germline gives CDR1 LGHNA, CDR2 YSLEER. V trimming: 0 bases; J trimming: 5 bases; junction bases outside the gene matches: 4. The CDR3 DNA reads TGCGCCAGCAGCCAAGAGGGACTACCTCACAATGAGCAGTTCTTC. It translates to CASSQEGLPHNEQFF.

V usage is TRBV4-3 and J usage is TRBJ2-2; D is perhaps TRBD1 (6 bases). V was cut by 5 bases and J by 6 bases, with 16 bases left in between. CDR1 and CDR2 from the germline V gene are LGHNA and YSLEER. This CDR3 comprises 15 residues. CDR3 sequence: CASSYLPQGPGELFF. In nucleotides, the CDR3 is TGCGCCAGCAGCTACCTACCACAGGGCCCCGGGGAGCTGTTTTTT.

The rearrangement uses TRBV24-1 and TRBJ1-2; the match to TRBD1 covers 7 bases. This CDR3 spans 15 amino acids. Per the germline V gene, CDR1 is KGHDR and CDR2 is SFDVKD. Trimming cost V 2 bases and J 4 bases; bases outside gene matches: 6. The CDR3 sequence is CATSDSRGPGYGYTF. The CDR3 bases are TGTGCCACCAGTGATTCGAGGGGGCCGGGCTATGGCTACACCTTC.

This clone was seen just once. The genes are TRBV6-6 and TRBJ1-5; D gene uncertain. Germline-derived CDR1 and CDR2 are MNHNY and SVGAGI (reference sequence). The CDR3 totals 16 residues. The germline V and J ends were trimmed by 10 bases and 0 bases, with 19 bases remaining between them. CDR3 sequence reads: CATTFDPVGSNQPQHF. Written as DNA, the CDR3 is TGTGCCACTACCTTCGACCCGGTGGGTAGCAATCAGCCCCAGCATTTT.

This rearrangement joins TRBV5-1 to TRBJ1-4; 9 positions match TRBD1. The germline gives CDR1 SGHRS, CDR2 YFSETQ. There are 17 residues in the CDR3. Losses at the gene ends were 3 bases for V and 7 bases for J; bases not matched to a gene: 13. Here the CDR3 DNA reads TGCGCCAGCAGCTCCGGGACAGGGACTCTTGGTAGTGAAAAACTGTTTTTT. It yields the protein CASSSGTGTLGSEKLFF.

The chain couples TRBV6-5 to TRBJ1-5; D is possibly TRBD1 (5 bases). The germline CDR1 and CDR2 sequences are MNHEY and SVGAGI. The ends were cut back, 6 bases at V and 6 bases at J, with 12 bases in the middle. CDR3 length: 13 residues. The CDR3 bases are TGTGCCAGCAGCCCACAGGCGTCTCAGCCCCAGCATTTT. Translated, it gives CASSPQASQPQHF.

This clone was counted only a few times. This chain connects TRBV7-6 to TRBJ1-6; D possibly corresponds to TRBD1 (5 bases). Germline V lookup: CDR1 SGHVS, CDR2 FNYEAQ. Between the trimmed V and J ends, which lost 5 bases and 8 bases, there was a span of 10 bases. CDR3 length: 13 residues. CDR3: CASSAAGDSPLHF. The CDR3 nucleotides are TGTGCCAGCAGCGCTGCGGGGGATTCACCCCTCCACTTT.

With regard to this clone: This same CDR3 is encoded by further DNA sequences in the sample. The chain uses TRBV12-3 or TRBV12-4 and TRBJ1-1; possible D gene TRBD1, 5 bases. There are 13 residues in the CDR3. Trimming stripped 3 bases from V and 3 bases from J, with 8 bases between. This chain's CDR3 is CASSFGGDTEAFF. Here the CDR3 DNA reads TGTGCCAGCAGTTTCGGGGGGGACACTGAAGCTTTCTTT.

The chain is built from TRBV7-9 and TRBJ2-1, with 7 bases aligning to TRBD2. Germline assignment: CDR1 SEHNR and CDR2 FQNEAQ (reference sequence). With V trimmed by 4 bases and J by 2 bases, 8 bases remained unmatched. CDR3 size: 16 residues. The CDR3 spells CASSSPEGTTYNEQFF. CDR3 coding DNA: TGTGCCAGCAGCTCACCTGAAGGGACTACCTACAATGAGCAGTTCTTC.

In this sample, this clone turned up once. The chain links TRBV7-9 to TRBJ1-4; possibly TRBD1 for D (6 bases). The V and J ends lost 1 base and 7 bases respectively, with 10 bases between them. The V gene's germline CDR1 is SEHNR and CDR2 FQNEAQ (reference sequence). This CDR3 has 14 residues. This chain's CDR3 is CASSLVQGGEKLFF. The CDR3 coding sequence is TGTGCCAGCAGCTTAGTACAGGGAGGTGAAAAACTGTTTTTT.

The rearrangement joins TRBV28 to TRBJ2-2; the D gene is possibly TRBD1 (5 bases). The V end was cut by 6 bases, the J end by 0 bases, with 11 bases between. CDR1 is MDHEN and CDR2 is SYDVKM in the germline V gene. There are 15 residues in the CDR3. CDR3 coding DNA: TGTGCCAGCAGGTTTGGGGCGGCGAACACCGGGGAGCTGTTTTTT. Amino acids: CASRFGAANTGELFF.

V is TRBV3-1 (or the pseudogene TRBV3-2) and J is TRBJ2-5, with a weak D call TRBD1 (6 bases). This CDR3 is 15 amino acids long. The V end was cut by 6 bases, the J end by 2 bases, with 16 bases between. Germline V gene sequence: CDR1 LGHDT, CDR2 YNNKEL (reference sequence). The CDR3 loop is CASRRRGRSQETQYF. The CDR3 DNA reads TGTGCCAGCAGACGCAGGGGACGCTCACAAGAGACCCAGTACTTC.

The chain has TRBV6-6 and TRBJ1-1; TRBD1 is a possible D gene (5 bases). Looked up from germline, CDR1 is MNHNY and CDR2 is SVGAGI (reference sequence). The CDR3 has 13 residues. Trimming removed 2 bases at V and 3 bases at J, with 7 bases between. This CDR3 reads CASSYEGHTEAFF. CDR3 DNA: TGTGCCAGCAGTTACGAGGGACACACTGAAGCTTTCTTT.

The V gene is TRBV18, the J gene TRBJ2-1, with TRBD1 identical over 8 bases. The germline CDR1 and CDR2 sequences are KGHSH and LQKENI. CDR3 length: 16 amino acids. V lost 0 bases and J lost 4; bases outside the gene matches: 5. The CDR3 protein is CASSPPQGAGYNEQFF. The CDR3 DNA sequence: TGTGCCAGCTCACCACCGCAGGGGGCAGGATACAATGAGCAGTTCTTC.

This sequence joins TRBV5-4 and TRBJ1-1; D call uncertain. The V end was cut by 4 bases, the J end by 7 bases, with 11 bases between. This CDR3 spans 12 amino acids. The germline V gene has CDR1 SGHNT and CDR2 YYREEE (reference sequence). The CDR3 DNA sequence: TGTGCCAGCAGCCCGTCTGTGGATGAAGCTTTCTTT. Encoded protein: CASSPSVDEAFF.

The J gene is TRBJ2-7, the V gene TRBV7-6; TRBD2 might be the D (5 bases). CDR1 is SGHVS and CDR2 is FNYEAQ in the germline V gene. CDR3 length equals 15 residues. V lost 1 base and J 1 base, leaving 11 bases between the germline ends. The CDR3 region is CASSLGSRGSYEQYF. The DNA of the CDR3 is TGTGCCAGCAGCTTAGGGTCCCGGGGTTCCTACGAGCAGTACTTC.

The CDR3: CAITLDPNTEAFF. The CDR3 DNA is TGTGCCATCACCTTGGACCCGAACACTGAAGCTTTCTTT. The rearrangement uses TRBV10-3 and TRBJ1-1; D unclear. This CDR3 spans 13 amino acids. CDR1 and CDR2 (germline): ENHRY, SYGVKD. Trimming took 7 bases from V and 1 from J, leaving 10 bases between them.

For the CDR3, the DNA is TGTGCCAGCAGTACAGTACCCTCCTACGAGCAGTACTTC. Translation gives CASSTVPSYEQYF. This chain connects TRBV28 to TRBJ2-7; D unresolved. CDR3 length equals 13 residues. The ends were cut back, 5 bases at V and 0 bases at J, with 8 bases in the middle. Germline V lookup: CDR1 MDHEN, CDR2 SYDVKM.

The chain is built from TRBV6-5 and TRBJ1-4; the match to TRBD1 covers 7 bases. Germline values: CDR1 MNHEY, CDR2 SVGAGI. The junction had 7 bases not matched to a gene; V was cut back by 5 bases and J by 7 bases. The CDR3 length is 14 residues. In nucleotides, the CDR3 is TGTGCCAGCAGTACGACAGGGAGGAGTGAAAAACTGTTTTTT. Its translation is CASSTTGRSEKLFF.